This TCR beta chain emerged from a study of blood T cell repertoires in COVID-19. Study overall: Sample material is recorded as cDNA or gDNA derived from T cells, B-cell-depleted T cells, or PBMCs.

In the source study's methods: Reference gene primer amplification yielded estimated nucleated cell counts. Clones were read by immunoSEQ multiplex PCR, and TCRdb kept only the in-frame ones, dropping some. The DNA was the basis for D and trimming; V, J and clone size are from that table. The sample lists 200,000 to 250,000 clones; roughly 76% were seen once. This clone has a handful of counts. CDR1 LNHDA and CDR2 SQIVND come from the germline V gene (reference sequence). The CDR3 extends over 15 amino acids. V lost 1 base, J lost 2 bases, and 12 bases lay in between. The receptor's source is a woman older than 75 with COVID-19, enrolled during active disease. The sample comprised peripheral blood. The genes are TRBV19 and TRBJ2-7; TRBD1 is a possible D gene (6 bases). The CDR3 region is CASSIVSGDAYEQYF. In DNA form, the CDR3 reads TGTGCCAGTAGTATAGTTTCAGGGGATGCCTACGAGCAGTACTTC.